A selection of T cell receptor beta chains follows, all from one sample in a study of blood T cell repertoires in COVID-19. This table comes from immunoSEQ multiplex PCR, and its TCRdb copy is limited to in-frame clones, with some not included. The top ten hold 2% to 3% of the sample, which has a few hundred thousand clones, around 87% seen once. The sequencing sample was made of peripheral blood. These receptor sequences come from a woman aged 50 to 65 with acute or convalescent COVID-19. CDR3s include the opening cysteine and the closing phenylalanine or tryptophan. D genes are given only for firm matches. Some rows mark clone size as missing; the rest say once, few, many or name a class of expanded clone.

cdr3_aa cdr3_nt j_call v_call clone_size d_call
CASSYSKGLAGGWWTYEQYF TGTGCCAGCAGTTACTCGAAGGGACTAGCGGGAGGGTGGTGGACCTACGAGCAGTACTTC TRBJ2-7 TRBV6-2/TRBV6-3 NA TRBD2
CASSRTRGLAGSYEQYF TGTGCCAGCAGCCGCACCCGAGGACTAGCGGGATCCTACGAGCAGTACTTC TRBJ2-7 TRBV7-2 NA TRBD2
CASGRLAPPRGEQFF TGTGCTAGTGGTCGACTAGCTCCCCCCCGAGGTGAGCAGTTCTTC TRBJ2-1 TRBV12-5 once TRBD2
CASRTPGGFF TGTGCCAGCAGAACCCCCGGGGGGTTCTTC TRBJ2-1 TRBV6-5 NA NA
CASSLSPAGSEQFF TGCGCCAGCAGCCTTAGTCCCGCGGGAAGTGAGCAGTTCTTC TRBJ2-1 TRBV4-3 NA NA
CASSDRTSGSYEQYF TGTGCCAGCAGTGACCGGACTAGCGGGAGTTACGAGCAGTACTTC TRBJ2-7 TRBV6-1 once TRBD2
CASSPLSGLAVHEQFF TGTGCCAGCAGTCCGCTCTCCGGACTAGCGGTCCATGAGCAGTTCTTC TRBJ2-1 TRBV27 NA TRBD2
CASSHRLTSVSTDTQYF TGTGCCAGCAGCCATCGGCTTACTAGCGTCAGCACAGATACGCAGTATTTT TRBJ2-3 TRBV14 NA TRBD2
CASSLGGARQPQHF TGTGCCAGCAGTTTAGGGGGGGCCCGGCAGCCCCAGCATTTT TRBJ1-5 TRBV27 NA NA
CASSYSTGTYGYTF TGTGCCAGCAGTTACTCGACAGGGACCTATGGCTACACCTTC TRBJ1-2 TRBV6-2/TRBV6-3 NA TRBD1
CASSSTGTDRGYTF TGTGCCAGCAGCTCGACGGGGACAGATCGCGGCTACACCTTC TRBJ1-2 TRBV7-9 once TRBD1
CASSSTDTQYF TGTGCCAGCAGTTCGACAGATACGCAGTATTTT TRBJ2-3 TRBV27 NA NA
CASSQTNTNRAIYF TGCGCCAGCAGCCAGACTAATACTAACAGGGCCATATATTTT TRBJ1-3 TRBV5-1 NA NA
CASSQSSPRGEVGTDTQYF TGCGCCAGCAGTCAATCATCCCCAAGGGGCGAGGTCGGTACAGATACGCAGTATTTT TRBJ2-3 TRBV23-1 NA NA
CATSEGGQGRIYEQYF TGTGCCACCAGTGAGGGAGGACAGGGGCGTATCTACGAGCAGTACTTC TRBJ2-7 TRBV24-1 NA TRBD1
CASSPGQHNTEAFF TGTGCCAGCTCACCGGGACAGCATAACACTGAAGCTTTCTTT TRBJ1-1 TRBV18 NA TRBD1
CASSLSTSGILYEQYF TGTGCCAGCTCACTCTCGACTAGCGGGATCCTCTACGAGCAGTACTTC TRBJ2-7 TRBV18 NA TRBD2
CATGGGVGYTF TGTGCCACCGGGGGTGGGGTTGGCTACACCTTC TRBJ1-2 TRBV6-5 NA NA
CASSQLGDNEQFF TGTGCCAGCAGCCAATTGGGCGACAATGAGCAGTTCTTC TRBJ2-1 TRBV3-1/TRBV3-2 NA NA
CASSFRQGRSGYQETQYF TGTGCCAGCAGCTTTAGACAGGGGAGATCAGGGTACCAAGAGACCCAGTACTTC TRBJ2-5 TRBV11-2 NA TRBD1
CASGPQRLSYEQYF TGTGCCAGCGGACCCCAGCGGCTCTCCTACGAGCAGTACTTC TRBJ2-7 TRBV2 once NA
CASSLGRLGVNEQFF TGTGCCAGCAGTTTAGGAAGACTAGGGGTCAATGAGCAGTTCTTC TRBJ2-1 TRBV28 NA NA
CASSFPGQGAREQYF TGTGCCAGCAGTTTCCCAGGACAGGGGGCGCGGGAGCAGTACTTC TRBJ2-7 TRBV6-5 NA TRBD1
CASSRDRMDSTF TGTGCCAGCTCCCGGGACAGAATGGACTCCACCTTC TRBJ1-2 TRBV18 once TRBD1
CASRRSGSAGNEQFF TGCGCCAGCAGAAGGAGCGGGAGCGCTGGGAATGAGCAGTTCTTC TRBJ2-1 TRBV5-1 NA TRBD2
CASSTSGLVNTEAFF TGCGCCAGCAGCACTTCAGGGTTAGTGAACACTGAAGCTTTCTTT TRBJ1-1 TRBV5-1 NA NA
CASSLAGKSSYEQYF TGTGCCAGCAGCTTAGCCGGGAAGAGCTCCTACGAGCAGTACTTC TRBJ2-7 TRBV7-2 NA NA
CASSEQRGTEAFF TGTGCCAGCAGTGAACAACGGGGAACTGAAGCTTTCTTT TRBJ1-1 TRBV2 NA NA
CASRPTGEAGANVLTF TGTGCCAGCAGGCCGACAGGCGAAGCTGGGGCCAACGTCCTGACTTTC TRBJ2-6 TRBV5-6 NA NA
CASSGFSGSGGEQYF TGTGCCAGCAGCGGTTTTAGCGGGAGTGGCGGCGAGCAGTACTTC TRBJ2-7 TRBV9 NA TRBD2
CASSLVEVSNYGYTF TGTGCCAGCAGCTTAGTCGAGGTTTCTAACTATGGCTACACCTTC TRBJ1-2 TRBV7-6 NA NA
CASSITGGTWETQYF TGTGCCAGCAGCATCACAGGGGGGACTTGGGAGACCCAGTACTTC TRBJ2-5 TRBV9 NA TRBD1
CASSEDRYNEQFF TGTGCCAGCAGTGAAGACAGGTACAATGAGCAGTTCTTC TRBJ2-1 TRBV2 NA NA
CASSFGGLGYGNPYEQYF TGTGCCAGCAGTTTCGGGGGTCTCGGTTACGGGAATCCCTACGAGCAGTACTTC TRBJ2-7 TRBV27 NA NA
CASSPLTGQAREQYF TGTGCCAGCTCACCACTCACAGGACAGGCACGCGAGCAGTACTTC TRBJ2-7 TRBV18 NA TRBD1
CASSDVTSGSSYEQYF TGTGCCAGCAGTGATGTGACTAGCGGGAGTAGTTACGAGCAGTACTTC TRBJ2-7 TRBV2 NA TRBD2
CASRVRDKNTGELFF TGTGCCAGCAGGGTCCGGGACAAGAACACCGGGGAGCTGTTTTTT TRBJ2-2 TRBV28 NA NA
CASGSGRDYEQYF TGTGCCAGCGGTAGCGGGAGGGACTACGAGCAGTACTTC TRBJ2-7 TRBV27 NA TRBD2
CASSPGLQGIHEQYF TGTGCCAGCAGTCCCGGGCTACAGGGAATCCACGAGCAGTACTTC TRBJ2-7 TRBV27 NA NA
CASSLGAGEKLFF TGTGCCAGCAGCTTAGGTGCAGGGGAAAAACTGTTTTTT TRBJ1-4 TRBV7-9 NA NA
CASSPDSDNQPQHF TGTGCCAGCTCACCAGACAGTGACAATCAGCCCCAGCATTTT TRBJ1-5 TRBV18 NA NA
CASSLPDSSGANVLTF TGCGCCAGCAGCTTGCCCGACAGCTCTGGGGCCAACGTCCTGACTTTC TRBJ2-6 TRBV5-1 NA NA
CASSILASSGNTIYF TGTGCCAGTAGTATCCTTGCCAGCTCTGGAAACACCATATATTTT TRBJ1-3 TRBV19 NA NA
CASSEAHSEKLFF TGTGCCAGCAGTGAAGCGCATAGTGAAAAACTGTTTTTT TRBJ1-4 TRBV2 once NA
CASSQEIFRRGLLYSTDTQYF TGCGCCAGCAGCCAAGAAATATTCCGGAGGGGGCTTTTGTATAGCACAGATACGCAGTATTTT TRBJ2-3 TRBV4-1 NA NA
CASSYTGGAATGELFF TGTGCCAGCAGCTATACAGGGGGCGCCGCCACCGGGGAGCTGTTTTTT TRBJ2-2 TRBV5-5 once TRBD1
CSVVGQGRTEAFF TGCAGCGTTGTAGGACAGGGAAGAACTGAAGCTTTCTTT TRBJ1-1 TRBV29-1 NA TRBD1
CASSVDTGIGPQHF TGTGCCAGCAGCGTGGATACAGGGATTGGGCCCCAGCATTTT TRBJ1-5 TRBV9 NA NA
CASSPRGSSSGNTIYF TGTGCCAGCAGCCCAAGAGGGTCCAGCTCTGGAAACACCATATATTTT TRBJ1-3 TRBV9 NA NA
CASSGMNAIADYGYTF TGTGCCAGCAGTGGCATGAACGCGATCGCGGACTATGGCTACACCTTC TRBJ1-2 TRBV6-1 NA NA
CASSQPDREETQYF TGCGCCAGCAGCCAACCCGACAGGGAGGAGACCCAGTACTTC TRBJ2-5 TRBV4-3 once TRBD1
CASSRDLQSSGNTIYF TGCGCCAGCAGCCGGGACTTACAGAGCTCTGGAAACACCATATATTTT TRBJ1-3 TRBV5-1 NA NA
CASSYWGQGCLYNSPLHF TGTGCTAGCAGCTATTGGGGCCAGGGCTGCTTATATAATTCACCCCTCCACTTT TRBJ1-6 TRBV7-7 NA NA
CATSRDPRQANSPLHF TGTGCCACCAGCAGAGATCCGCGACAGGCCAATTCACCCCTCCACTTT TRBJ1-6 TRBV15 NA NA
CASSQDSGGRAFF TGCGCCAGCAGCCAAGATTCGGGGGGGAGAGCTTTCTTT TRBJ1-1 TRBV4-1 once NA